These T cell receptor beta chains were read from a single sample in a study of brain T cells in children with intractable seizures. Data came from immunoSEQ multiplex PCR; TCRdb stores just in-frame clones and leaves some out. The sample carries about 340,000 clones, about 93% recorded once. The sample consisted of peripheral blood, taken more than 4 months after surgery. These receptors originate from a boy less than two years old with tuberous sclerosis and intractable seizures. Both conserved end residues are part of each CDR3. Each record gives: D gene, clone size, V gene, CDR3 length, J gene, CDR3 DNA, CDR3 protein. D genes are given only for firm matches. Rows give clone size only sometimes, using once, few, many, or a class for an expanded clone.

D: -
size: few
V: TRBV11-3
length: 12
J: TRBJ1-6
DNA: TGTGCCAGCAGCTTCCCGAATTCACCCCTCCACTTT
CDR3: CASSFPNSPLHF

D: -
size: -
V: TRBV30
length: 12
J: TRBJ2-2
DNA: TGTGCCTGGTGCGTGGAGACCGGGGAGCTGTTTTTT
CDR3: CAWCVETGELFF

D: -
size: -
V: TRBV5-4
length: 14
J: TRBJ1-1
DNA: TGTGCCAGCAGCTTCGGGGGACCGAACACTGAAGCTTTCTTT
CDR3: CASSFGGPNTEAFF

D: -
size: -
V: TRBV16
length: 16
J: TRBJ2-5
DNA: TGTGCCAGCAGCCCGTCAGTTGGCACATGGGAAGAGACCCAGTACTTC
CDR3: CASSPSVGTWEETQYF

D: -
size: -
V: TRBV6-4
length: 15
J: TRBJ1-1
DNA: TGTGCCAGCAGTGACTCTTTCCCCATGAGCACTGAAGCTTTCTTT
CDR3: CASSDSFPMSTEAFF

D: TRBD2
size: once
V: TRBV6-4
length: 19
J: TRBJ2-3
DNA: TGTGCCAGCAGTGTAGACCCCCCAGTTAGCGGGAGACGCACAGATACGCAGTATTTT
CDR3: CASSVDPPVSGRRTDTQYF

D: -
size: -
V: TRBV5-6
length: 11
J: TRBJ1-1
DNA: TGTGCCAGCAGCCTGAACACTGAAGCTTTCTTT
CDR3: CASSLNTEAFF

D: -
size: once
V: TRBV5-6
length: 13
J: TRBJ1-4
DNA: TGTGCCAGCAGCTTGAGGGGAGCGGAAAAACTGTTTTTT
CDR3: CASSLRGAEKLFF

D: -
size: once
V: TRBV12-3/TRBV12-4
length: 13
J: TRBJ2-3
DNA: TGTGCCAGCAGCCCCTGGGCGGTCGATACGCAGTATTTT
CDR3: CASSPWAVDTQYF

D: TRBD2
size: -
V: TRBV5-1
length: 15
J: TRBJ2-3
DNA: TGCGCCAGCATCGAGGCTAGCGGACCTCCGGATACGCAGTATTTT
CDR3: CASIEASGPPDTQYF

D: -
size: -
V: TRBV6-5
length: 15
J: TRBJ1-1
DNA: TGTGCCAGCAGTTACTCTGCTGACGGGAACACTGAAGCTTTCTTT
CDR3: CASSYSADGNTEAFF